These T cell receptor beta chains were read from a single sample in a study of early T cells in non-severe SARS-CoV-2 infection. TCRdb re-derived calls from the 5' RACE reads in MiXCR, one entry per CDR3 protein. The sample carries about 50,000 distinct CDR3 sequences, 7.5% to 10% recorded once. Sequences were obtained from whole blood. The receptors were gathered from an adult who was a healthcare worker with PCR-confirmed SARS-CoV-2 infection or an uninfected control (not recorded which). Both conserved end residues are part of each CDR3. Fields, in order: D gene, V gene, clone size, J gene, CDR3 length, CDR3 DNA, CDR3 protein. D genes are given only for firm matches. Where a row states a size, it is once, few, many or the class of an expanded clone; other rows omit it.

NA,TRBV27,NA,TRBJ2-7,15,TGTGCCAGCAGTTTCGGACGGCCGGGCGTCGACGAGCAGTACTTC,CASSFGRPGVDEQYF
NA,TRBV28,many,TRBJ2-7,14,TGTGCCAGCAGTCCCGAAGAGTCGGCCTACGAGCAGTACTTC,CASSPEESAYEQYF
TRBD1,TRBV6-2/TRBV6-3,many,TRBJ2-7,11,TGTGCCAGCACCTCAGGGGGCGAGCAGTACTTC,CASTSGGEQYF
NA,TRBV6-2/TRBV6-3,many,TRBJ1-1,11,TGTGCCAGCACCTTGAACACTGAAGCTTTCTTT,CASTLNTEAFF
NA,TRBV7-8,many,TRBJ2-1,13,TGTGCCAGCAGCCCGCCCGCAAAAAATGAGCAGTTCTTC,CASSPPAKNEQFF
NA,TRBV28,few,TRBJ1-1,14,TGTGCCAGCAGTTTAGGGGCCTTAAACAGGAAAGCTTTCTTT,CASSLGALNRKAFF
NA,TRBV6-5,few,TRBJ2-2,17,TGTGCCAGCAGTTACTGGGGAGTAGCAGCCATCACCGGGGAGCTGTTTTTT,CASSYWGVAAITGELFF
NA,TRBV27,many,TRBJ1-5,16,TGTGCCAGCACCCTACCCGGGTCAGGGCGCAATCAGCCCCAGCATTTT,CASTLPGSGRNQPQHF
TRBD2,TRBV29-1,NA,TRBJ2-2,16,TGCAGCTTCTCTAGCGGGAGCCGCTCGAACACCGGGGAGCTGTTTTTT,CSFSSGSRSNTGELFF
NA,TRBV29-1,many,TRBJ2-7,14,TGCAGCGCCGAGGGGGACGGAGCCTCCTACGAGCAGTACTTC,CSAEGDGASYEQYF
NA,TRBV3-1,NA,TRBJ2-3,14,TGTGCCAGCAGCGGCGACAGCAACACAGATACGCAGTATTTT,CASSGDSNTDTQYF
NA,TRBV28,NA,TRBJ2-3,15,TGTGCCAGCAGACAGGACAGACCACTCACAGATACGCAGTATTTT,CASRQDRPLTDTQYF
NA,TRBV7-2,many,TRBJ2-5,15,TGTGCCAGCAGCTTAGAGAGGCAATCCCAAGAGACCCAGTACTTC,CASSLERQSQETQYF
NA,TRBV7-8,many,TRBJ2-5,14,TGTGCCAGCAGGGGCCCGGGGGCCCAAGAGACCCAGTACTTC,CASRGPGAQETQYF
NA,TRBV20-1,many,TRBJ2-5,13,TGCAGTGCTACCGGGACGGCCACAGAGACCCAGTACTTC,CSATGTATETQYF
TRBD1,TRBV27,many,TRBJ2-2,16,TGTGCCAGCAAGACTCGGGGACAGCTGAACACCGGGGAGCTGTTTTTT,CASKTRGQLNTGELFF
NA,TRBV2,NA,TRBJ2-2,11,TGTGCCAGCGAATCTGACGGGGAGCTGTTTTTT,CASESDGELFF
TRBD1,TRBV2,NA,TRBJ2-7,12,TGTGCCAGTGGACAGGTATCCTACGAGCAGTACTTC,CASGQVSYEQYF
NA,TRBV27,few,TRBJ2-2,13,TGTGCCAGCAGAGGCACCTACACCGGGGAGCTGTTTTTT,CASRGTYTGELFF
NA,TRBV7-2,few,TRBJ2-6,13,TGTGCCAGCAGCTCCCGATGGGCCAACGTCCTGACTTTC,CASSSRWANVLTF
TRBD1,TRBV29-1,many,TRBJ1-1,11,TGCAGCCTAAGACAGGGGACTGAAGCTTTCTTT,CSLRQGTEAFF
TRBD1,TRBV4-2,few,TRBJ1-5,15,TGTGCCAGCAGCCTCTTCCGGGACAGTAATCAGCCCCAGCATTTT,CASSLFRDSNQPQHF
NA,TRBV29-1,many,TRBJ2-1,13,TGCAGCATCCGAGAGCTCTGGGTCAATGAGCAGTTCTTC,CSIRELWVNEQFF
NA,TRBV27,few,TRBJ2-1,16,TGTGCCAGCAGTCCCGGACAGAACTACCACGTGAATGAGCAGTTCTTC,CASSPGQNYHVNEQFF
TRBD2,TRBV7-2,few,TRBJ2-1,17,TGTGCCAGCAGCTTAGATCGACTAGCGGCCCAGATCAATGAGCAGTTCTTC,CASSLDRLAAQINEQFF
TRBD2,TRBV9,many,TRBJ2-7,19,TGTGCCAGCAGCGTAGACCCCGGACTAGCGGGAGGGTACACCTACGAGCAGTACTTC,CASSVDPGLAGGYTYEQYF
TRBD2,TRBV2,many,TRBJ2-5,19,TGTGCCAGCAGTGGATCCGCCGGGACTAGCGGGAGGCCCGGGGAGACCCAGTACTTC,CASSGSAGTSGRPGETQYF
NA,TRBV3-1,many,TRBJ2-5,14,TGTGCCAGCAGCCTTTTGGCGGGCCAGGAGACCCAGTACTTC,CASSLLAGQETQYF
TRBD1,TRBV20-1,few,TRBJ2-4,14,TGCAGTGCTACCCCGACAGGGGGCAAAAACATTCAGTACTTC,CSATPTGGKNIQYF
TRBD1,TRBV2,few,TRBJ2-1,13,TGTGCCAGCAGGGACAGGGTCTACAATGAGCAGTTCTTC,CASRDRVYNEQFF
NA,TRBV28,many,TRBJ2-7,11,TGTGCCAGCAGTCCGGGCCCGGAGCAGTACTTC,CASSPGPEQYF
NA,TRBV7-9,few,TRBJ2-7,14,TGTGCCAGCAGCTTAGCGGCCGGGTCCTACGAGCAGTACTTC,CASSLAAGSYEQYF
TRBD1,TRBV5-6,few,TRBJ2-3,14,TGTGCCAGCAGCGCCTGGACAGGGGATGGGCGGCAGTATTTT,CASSAWTGDGRQYF
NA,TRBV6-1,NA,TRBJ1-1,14,TGTGCCACTCTCGGGTTCAGGGGAGTAACGGAAGCTTTCTTT,CATLGFRGVTEAFF
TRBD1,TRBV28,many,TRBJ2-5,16,TGTGCCAGCAGTTCCGGTTCAGGGGAGACAGGGGAGACCCAGTACTTC,CASSSGSGETGETQYF
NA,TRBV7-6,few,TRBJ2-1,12,TGTGCCAGCAGCACCACCGGGGGCGAGCAGTTCTTC,CASSTTGGEQFF
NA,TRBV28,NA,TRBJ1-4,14,TGTGCCAGCAGTTTAACACCGCGTAATGAAAAACTGTTTTTT,CASSLTPRNEKLFF
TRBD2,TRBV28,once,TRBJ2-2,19,TGTGCCAGCAGTTTAATCGGGCTAGCGGGAGGGCCTCGCACCGGGGAGCTGTTTTTT,CASSLIGLAGGPRTGELFF
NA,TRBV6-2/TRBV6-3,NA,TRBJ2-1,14,TGTGCCAGCAGTTACTGGTCGGGGGACAATGAGCAGTTCTTC,CASSYWSGDNEQFF
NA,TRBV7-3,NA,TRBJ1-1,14,TGTGCCAGCAGCCCCCAGGGTACGGACACTGAAGCTTTCTTT,CASSPQGTDTEAFF
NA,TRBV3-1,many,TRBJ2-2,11,TGTGCCAGCAGCCAAACAGGGGAGCTGTTTTTT,CASSQTGELFF
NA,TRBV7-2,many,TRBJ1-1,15,TGTGCCAGTCATGACTCAATTGGGGGCAACACTGAAGCTTTCTTT,CASHDSIGGNTEAFF
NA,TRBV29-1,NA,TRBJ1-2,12,TGCAGCGTTGAACCCGGGGGCCGTGGCTACACCTTC,CSVEPGGRGYTF
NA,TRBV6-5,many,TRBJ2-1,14,TGTGCCAGCAGTTACTCCCGCTTCTTCAATGAGCAGTTCTTC,CASSYSRFFNEQFF
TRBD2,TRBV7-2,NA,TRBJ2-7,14,TGTGCCAGCAGCCTCGCGACGACTAGCGGGAGACGGTACTTC,CASSLATTSGRRYF
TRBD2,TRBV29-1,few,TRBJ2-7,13,TGCAGCGCCTTGGGACTAGGGGGGATGGAGCAGTACTTC,CSALGLGGMEQYF
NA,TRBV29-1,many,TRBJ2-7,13,TGCAGCGTTGTTGGGACCGTGACCTACGAGCAGTACTTC,CSVVGTVTYEQYF
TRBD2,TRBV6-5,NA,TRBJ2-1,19,TGTGCCAGCAGTTACCACGGGACTAGCGGGAGAGTCACCTACAATGAGCAGTTCTTC,CASSYHGTSGRVTYNEQFF
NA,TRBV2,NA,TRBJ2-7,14,TGTGCCAGCAGTGGTCCTACCGGGAGCTACGAGCAGTACTTC,CASSGPTGSYEQYF
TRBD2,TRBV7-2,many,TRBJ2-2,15,TGTGCCAGCAGGTCTGGCGGCGGGAGGGCCGGGGAGCTGTTTTTT,CASRSGGGRAGELFF
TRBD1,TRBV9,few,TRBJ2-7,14,TGTGCCAGCAGCCCCAGGGGGTTCGTTGGCGAGCAGTACTTC,CASSPRGFVGEQYF
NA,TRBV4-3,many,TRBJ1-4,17,TGCGCCAGCAGCCGGGGACAAGCGGGATCAACTAATGAAAAACTGTTTTTT,CASSRGQAGSTNEKLFF
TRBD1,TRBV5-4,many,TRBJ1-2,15,TGTGCCAGCAGCATACAGGGGGTTAGTGTCGTTGGCTACACCTTC,CASSIQGVSVVGYTF
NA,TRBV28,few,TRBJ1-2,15,TGTGCCAGCAGTCCACCAGGCAGTCCTAACTATGGCTACACCTTC,CASSPPGSPNYGYTF
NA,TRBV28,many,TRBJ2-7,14,TGTGCCAGCAGTTTAGGTTCTGGTACCTACGAGCAGTACTTC,CASSLGSGTYEQYF